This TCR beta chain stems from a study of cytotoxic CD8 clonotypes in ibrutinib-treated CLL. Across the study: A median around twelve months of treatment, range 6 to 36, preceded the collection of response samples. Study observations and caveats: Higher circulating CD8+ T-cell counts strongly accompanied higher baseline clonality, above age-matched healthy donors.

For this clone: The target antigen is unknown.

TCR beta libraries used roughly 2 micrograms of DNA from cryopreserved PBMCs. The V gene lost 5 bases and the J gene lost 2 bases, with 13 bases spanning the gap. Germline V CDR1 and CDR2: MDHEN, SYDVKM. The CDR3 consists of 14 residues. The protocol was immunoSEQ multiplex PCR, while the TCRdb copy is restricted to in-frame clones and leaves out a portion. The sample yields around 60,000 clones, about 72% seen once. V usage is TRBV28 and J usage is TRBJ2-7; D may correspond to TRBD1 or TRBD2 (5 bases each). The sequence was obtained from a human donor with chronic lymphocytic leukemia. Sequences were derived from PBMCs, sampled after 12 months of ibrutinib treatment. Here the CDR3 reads CASSPTMGAYEQYF. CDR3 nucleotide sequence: TGTGCCAGCAGTCCCACAATGGGGGCCTACGAGCAGTACTTC. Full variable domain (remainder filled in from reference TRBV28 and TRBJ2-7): DVKVTQSSRYLVKRTGEKVFLECVQDMDHENMFWYRQDPGLGLRLIYFSYDVKMKEKGDIPEGYSVSREKKERFSLILESASTNQTSMYLCASSPTMGAYEQYFGPGTRLTVT.